The next 9 T cell receptor beta chains were all read from a single sample in a study of cytomegalovirus exposure and HLA in healthy donors. The PCR had 60 Vbeta and 13 Jbeta primers. The protocol was immunoSEQ multiplex PCR, while the TCRdb copy is restricted to in-frame clones and leaves out a portion. Of about 130,000 clones in the sample, 75% to 85% are singletons; the top ten hold 1%. Sequencing was carried out using PBMCs. These receptors were obtained from a man aged 35 to 55 in good health and CMV-seronegative.

The rearrangement links TRBV6-1 to TRBJ1-1; no firm D call. The CDR3 has 13 residues. Trimming left V 6 bases short and J 1 base short, with 9 bases between. From germline, CDR1 is MNHNS and CDR2 SASEGT. The CDR3: CASSTYRNTEAFF. In DNA form, the CDR3 reads TGTGCCAGCAGCACTTATAGGAACACTGAAGCTTTCTTT.

The V gene is TRBV30, the J gene TRBJ2-5; maybe TRBD2 (7 bases). The germline V and J ends were trimmed by 4 bases and 5 bases, with 20 bases remaining between them. The CDR3 consists of 15 residues. Germline CDR1 and CDR2: GTSNPN and SVGIG (reference sequence). The CDR3 here is CAWNPRGRGMETQYF. The DNA for the CDR3 is TGTGCCTGGAACCCCCGAGGGAGGGGGATGGAGACCCAGTACTTC.

The chain is built from TRBV2 and TRBJ1-1; 7 nucleotides align to TRBD1. Germline CDR1 is SNHLY and CDR2 is FYNNEI. There are 13 residues in the CDR3. The J segment lost 5 bases and the V segment lost 8 bases, leaving 8 bases of the junction unmatched. DNA for the CDR3: TGTGCCAGCCGAGGGCAGGGACAGACTGAAGCTTTCTTT. This encodes CASRGQGQTEAFF. Full variable domain (remainder filled in from reference TRBV2 and TRBJ1-1): EPEVTQTPSHQVTQMGQEVILRCVPISNHLYFYWYRQILGQKVEFLVSFYNNEISEKSEIFDDQFSVERPDGSNFTLKIRSTKLEDSAMYFCASRGQGQTEAFFGQGTRLTVV.

The J gene is TRBJ2-3, the V gene TRBV7-6, with 7 bases lining up with TRBD2. Per germline, CDR1 SGHVS and CDR2 FNYEAQ. J lost 8 bases, V lost 5 bases, and 7 bases had no gene match. There are 13 residues in the CDR3. CDR3 region: CASSPRVAGTQYF. CDR3 nucleotides: TGTGCCAGCAGCCCCCGGGTAGCGGGTACGCAGTATTTT. The full variable domain, with the rest looked up from reference TRBV7-6 and TRBJ2-3, is GAGVSQSPRYKVTKRGQDVALRCDPISGHVSLYWYRQALGQGPEFLTYFNYEAQQDKSGLPNDRFSAERPEGSISTLTIQRTEQRDSAMYRCASSPRVAGTQYFGPGTRLTVL.

This clone was seen only a few times. The chain combines TRBV5-1 with TRBJ1-4, with D uncertain. Germline values: CDR1 SGHRS, CDR2 YFSETQ. The CDR3 length is 16 residues. Trimming left V 5 bases short and J 4 bases short, with 18 bases between. DNA for the CDR3: TGCGCCAGCAGACAGACACCGGGATCACATAATGAAAAACTGTTTTTT. Residues: CASRQTPGSHNEKLFF. Looking up the rest from reference TRBV5-1 and TRBJ1-4 gives the full variable domain: KAGVTQTPRYLIKTRGQQVTLSCSPISGHRSVSWYQQTPGQGLQFLFEYFSETQRNKGNFPGRFSGRQFSNSRSEMNVSTLELGDSALYLCASRQTPGSHNEKLFFGSGTQLSVL.

The DNA of the CDR3 is TGTGCCAGCAGGGAGACGGGGTTGGCCTACAATGAGCAGTTCTTC. The encoded protein is CASRETGLAYNEQFF. The rearrangement uses TRBV6-5 and TRBJ2-1; a weak D match, TRBD2 (5 bases). This CDR3 is 15 amino acids long. The V gene lost 6 bases and the J gene lost 2 bases, with 14 bases spanning the gap. Germline-derived CDR1 and CDR2 are MNHEY and SVGAGI.

The sample holds a few counts of this clone. The CDR3: CASNSGTGSFETQYF. CDR3 in DNA: TGCGCCAGCAACTCCGGGACAGGGTCTTTTGAGACCCAGTACTTC. V gene TRBV5-1 combines with J gene TRBJ2-5; 9 bases are a match to TRBD1. Germline CDR1 is SGHRS and CDR2 is YFSETQ. J gave up 5 bases and V 6 bases, and 11 bases lay outside the gene matches. The CDR3 has 15 residues.

The chain joins TRBV7-9 to TRBJ2-4, with a possible D match to TRBD2 (5 bases). The V and J ends lost 2 bases and 6 bases respectively, with 11 bases between them. Germline assignment: CDR1 SEHNR and CDR2 FQNEAQ (reference sequence). CDR3 length equals 14 residues. CDR3 in amino acids: CASSLLLDVNIQYF. Written as DNA, the CDR3 is TGTGCCAGCAGCTTACTACTAGACGTAAACATTCAGTACTTC.

V is TRBV7-2 and J is TRBJ2-2; D may be TRBD2 (6 bases). CDR1 and CDR2 (germline): SGHTA, FQGNSA. CDR3 size: 15 residues. V lost 5 bases and J lost 4, with 14 bases in between. The CDR3 DNA reads TGTGCCAGCAGCCCTCAGCAGCGGGCCACCGGGGAGCTGTTTTTT. Amino acid sequence: CASSPQQRATGELFF.